This TCR beta chain was recovered during a study of T-cell reconstitution after alpha-beta-depleted transplantation in children. Study results and limitations: It was reported that alpha-beta T cells came from several hundred expanded graft clones (about two months after transplant). The high TCRbeta diversity at day 60 in some patients came from surviving recipient T cells and thymic progenitors. Newly produced T cells mostly accounted for T-cell counts and diversity one year post-transplant.

On this clonotype itself: Its antigen is still unknown.

The germline gives CDR1 SGHVS, CDR2 FQNEAQ. V lost 7 bases to trimming and J lost 9 bases; unmatched junction nucleotides: 16. The CDR3 is 16 residues long. A TCRbeta library incorporating unique molecular identifiers was prepared. TCRdb called the PCR reads again in MiXCR, with one record for every CDR3 protein. The table includes 80,000 to 100,000 distinct CDR3 sequences, 20% to 30% detected once. V usage is TRBV7-8 and J usage is TRBJ2-1, with 9 bases aligning to TRBD1. The TCR sequence derives from a boy younger than 10 with acute lymphoblastic leukemia, due to receive a stem cell transplant. This material consisted of PBMCs, taken before TCRalphabeta/CD19-depleted stem cell transplant. Here the CDR3 DNA reads TGTGCCAGCACCCTTCCCGGGACAGGGTTAACAGGTGAGCAGTTCTTC. This translates into CASTLPGTGLTGEQFF.